The 17 T cell receptor beta chains below come from one sample, sequenced in a study of blood T cells in healthy people across ages. The authors ran a second PCR of 7 to 11 cycles using a sample-barcoded 5' primer and a J-beta primer mix. MiXCR was run by TCRdb on the 5' RACE reads, yielding one entry per CDR3 protein. Altogether about 830,000 distinct CDR3 sequences are present, 55% to 75% being singletons, with the ten largest covering over 20%. Sequenced input: blood. These receptors were obtained from a man younger than 40 in good health.

This clonotype was seen more than once but under ten times. The gene calls are TRBV29-1 and TRBJ2-5, with D possibly called TRBD1 or TRBD2 (5 bases each). The CDR3 is 13 amino acids. Germline CDR1 is SQVTM and CDR2 is ANQGSEA. The V end lost 4 bases, the J end lost 5 bases, and 14 bases lay between the germline ends. DNA for the CDR3: TGCAGCGTTGCTCTTGGGGGAACGGAGACCCAGTACTTC. It yields the protein CSVALGGTETQYF. The complete variable domain, with remaining parts taken from reference TRBV29-1 and TRBJ2-5, reads SAVISQKPSRDICQRGTSLTIQCQVDSQVTMMFWYRQQPGQSLTLIATANQGSEATYESGFVIDKFPISRPNLTFSTLTVSNMSPEDSSIYLCSVALGGTETQYFGPGTRLLVL.

The V gene is TRBV14, the J gene TRBJ2-5; TRBD2 is a possible D gene (5 bases). Trimming took 1 base from V and 5 from J, leaving 17 bases between them. Germline CDR1 reads SGHDN; CDR2 reads FVKESK. This CDR3 spans 16 amino acids. The CDR3 is CASSQAPRLALETQYF. The CDR3 bases are TGTGCCAGCAGCCAAGCCCCCCGGTTAGCGTTGGAGACCCAGTACTTC.

The chain joins TRBV5-1 to TRBJ2-1; D not resolved. This CDR3 is built from 14 residues. The V end lost 5 bases, the J end lost 6 bases, and 15 bases lay between the germline ends. CDR1 and CDR2 (germline): SGHRS, YFSETQ. CDR3 bases: TGCGCCAGCAGTAATCCAGCGTCGGGCAATGAGCAGTTCTTC. As protein: CASSNPASGNEQFF. The entire variable domain, with the rest obtained from reference TRBV5-1 and TRBJ2-1, is as follows: KAGVTQTPRYLIKTRGQQVTLSCSPISGHRSVSWYQQTPGQGLQFLFEYFSETQRNKGNFPGRFSGRQFSNSRSEMNVSTLELGDSALYLCASSNPASGNEQFFGPGTRLTVL.

The chain employs TRBV5-1 and TRBJ2-1; the D gene could be TRBD1 or TRBD2 (5 bases each). In germline, CDR1 is SGHRS, CDR2 YFSETQ. Deletions cut 7 bases from V and 2 bases from J, with 16 bases between. The CDR3 extends over 15 amino acids. CDR3 in amino acids: CASRPLGETYNEQFF. CDR3 nucleotides: TGCGCCAGCCGGCCGCTGGGGGAAACCTACAATGAGCAGTTCTTC.

This chain links TRBV20-1 with TRBJ2-5; weak D call: TRBD1 (6 bases). Germline V CDR1 and CDR2: DFQATT, SNEGSKA (reference sequence). V lost 1 base, J lost 7 bases, and 19 bases lay in between. This CDR3 spans 15 amino acids. CDR3 in DNA: TGCAGTGCTAGAGTGAACAGGGAGAATTTGGGGACCCAGTACTTC. Its protein is CSARVNRENLGTQYF.

The rearrangement links TRBV24-1 to TRBJ2-4, with D unresolved. The CDR3 has 15 amino acids. Deletions cut 5 bases from V and 0 bases from J, with 10 bases between. Looked up from germline, CDR1 is KGHDR and CDR2 is SFDVKD. In nucleotides, the CDR3 is TGTGCCACCAGTGCCCAACAGATAGCCAAAAACATTCAGTACTTC. Translated: CATSAQQIAKNIQYF.

This sequence joins TRBV6-5 and TRBJ2-4; 10 positions agree with TRBD2. In germline, CDR1 is MNHEY, CDR2 SVGAGI. There are 16 residues in the CDR3. The V gene end was trimmed by 2 bases and the J gene end by 0 bases; junction bases not matched to a gene: 1. The DNA of the CDR3 is TGTGCCAGCAGTTACGGACTAGCGGTAGCCAAAAACATTCAGTACTTC. Amino acids: CASSYGLAVAKNIQYF.

The V and J genes are TRBV6-5 and TRBJ1-2, with D possibly TRBD1 on 5 matching bases. Trimming took 5 bases from V and 4 from J, leaving 11 bases between them. The CDR3 is 13 residues long. The germline gives CDR1 MNHEY, CDR2 SVGAGI. CDR3 in amino acids: CASSPMTVYGYTF. For the CDR3, the DNA is TGTGCCAGCAGTCCCATGACAGTCTATGGCTACACCTTC.

The chain carries TRBV12-3 or TRBV12-4 and TRBJ2-1; no clear D gene. V lost 7 bases to trimming and J lost 8 bases, with 18 bases between them. The CDR3 loop spans 14 amino acids. In DNA, the CDR3 is TGTGCCAGCACCACAGAAGGTCCACCTCATGAGCAGTTCTTC. Amino acid sequence: CASTTEGPPHEQFF.

This clonotype was observed a handful of times. The chain is built from TRBV20-1 and TRBJ2-7; 7 bases agree with TRBD2. The ends lost 2 bases at V and 3 bases at J; junction bases unmatched: 7. The CDR3 is 14 amino acids. In germline, CDR1 is DFQATT, CDR2 SNEGSKA (reference sequence). CDR3 protein: CSARQLAEYYEQYF. The CDR3 nucleotides are TGCAGTGCTAGACAGCTAGCGGAGTACTACGAGCAGTACTTC.

This chain connects TRBV5-1 to TRBJ2-5, with D perhaps matching TRBD1 (5 bases). The closer fit of TRBJ2-7 to the DNA end suggests the J call may be wrong. CDR3 length equals 15 residues. Germline V lookup: CDR1 SGHRS, CDR2 YFSETQ. The CDR3 here is CASSLATGRVNEQYF. CDR3 DNA: TGCGCCAGCAGCTTGGCCACTGGCAGGGTGAACGAGCAGTACTTC.

Written as DNA, the CDR3 is TGTGCCAGCACTTTTGGGACCGATAGCAATCAGCCCCAGCATTTT. Translated: CASTFGTDSNQPQHF. This chain joins TRBV7-2 and TRBJ1-5; possible D gene TRBD1, 5 bases. The CDR3 has 15 amino acids. The germline CDR1 and CDR2 sequences are SGHTA and FQGNSA. V shed 7 bases and J shed 0 bases, with 13 bases lying between them.

This sequence joins TRBV20-1 and TRBJ2-7, with 7 nucleotides matching TRBD2. This CDR3 has 16 residues. The V segment lost 0 bases and the J segment 2 bases; nucleotides outside the gene matches: 10. Germline V lookup: CDR1 DFQATT, CDR2 SNEGSKA (reference sequence). CDR3 coding DNA: TGCAGTGCTAGAGATTTGGGACGAGCGGGGCCCTACGAGCAGTACTTC. Its protein is CSARDLGRAGPYEQYF.

The CDR3 DNA sequence: TGTGCCAGCTCAGGACAGGTGAACTCTGGGGCCAACGTCCTGACTTTC. It translates to CASSGQVNSGANVLTF. V gene TRBV18 combines with J gene TRBJ2-6; TRBD1 matches at 7 bases. CDR3 length equals 16 residues. The germline CDR1 and CDR2 sequences are KGHSH and LQKENI. The V gene end was trimmed by 5 bases and the J gene end by 0 bases; junction bases not matched to a gene: 4.

The V call is TRBV12-3 or TRBV12-4, the J call TRBJ1-6; D remains ambiguous. Trimming took 4 bases from V and 6 from J, leaving 1 base between them. The CDR3 has 11 amino acids. Here the CDR3 DNA reads TGTGCCAGCAGTTCTAATTCACCCCTCCACTTT. Its translation is CASSSNSPLHF.

This sequence joins TRBV20-1 and TRBJ2-6; no clear D gene. Trimming cost V 8 bases and J 0 bases, with 14 bases left between them. Germline CDR1 reads DFQATT; CDR2 reads SNEGSKA (reference sequence). This CDR3 has 15 amino acids. CDR3 amino acids: CSTPDRLSGANVLTF. The CDR3 DNA reads TGCAGTACCCCGGACCGACTCTCTGGGGCCAACGTCCTGACTTTC.

This clonotype was seen more than once but under ten times. V gene TRBV11-2 combines with J gene TRBJ1-2, with 7 bases aligning to TRBD1. CDR1 is SGHAT, CDR2 FQNNGV, per germline. There are 12 residues in the CDR3. Trimming cost V 8 bases and J 1 base; bases outside gene matches: 1. The CDR3 protein is CASGQVNYGYTF. Here the CDR3 DNA reads TGTGCCAGCGGACAGGTTAACTATGGCTACACCTTC.